The 12 T cell receptor beta chains in this list originate from one sample, sequenced in a study of cytomegalovirus exposure and HLA in healthy donors. The repertoire was sequenced with immunoSEQ multiplex PCR; TCRdb's copy has only in-frame clones and lacks some. The sample yields 200,000 to 250,000 clones, roughly 84% seen once. Sequenced input: PBMCs. The receptors come from a young woman in good health and CMV-seropositive.

This chain uses TRBV11-2 with TRBJ1-1; 8 nucleotides agree with TRBD1. The V and J ends lost 4 bases and 4 bases, in that order; junction bases with no gene match: 8. Germline CDR1 and CDR2: SGHAT and FQNNGV. The CDR3 runs to 15 residues. This CDR3 is CASSSGQGIRTEAFF. The CDR3 nucleotides are TGTGCCAGCAGCTCCGGACAGGGAATTCGCACTGAAGCTTTCTTT.

The V gene is TRBV30, the J gene TRBJ2-3, with 7 bases lining up with TRBD2. Per germline, CDR1 GTSNPN and CDR2 SVGIG (reference sequence). There are 14 residues in the CDR3. Trimming removed 3 bases from V and 0 bases from J; junction bases left unmatched: 3. CDR3 sequence: CAWRKAGSTDTQYF. DNA for the CDR3: TGTGCCTGGAGAAAAGCGGGAAGCACAGATACGCAGTATTTT.

This chain connects TRBV5-6 to TRBJ1-2; the D is unclear. Trimming stripped 0 bases from V and 3 bases from J, with 12 bases between. CDR3 length: 15 amino acids. Germline values: CDR1 SGHDT, CDR2 YYEEEE. DNA for the CDR3: TGTGCCAGCAGCTTGGGTATTCCGGTCGACTATGGCTACACCTTC. Protein sequence: CASSLGIPVDYGYTF.

This rearrangement joins TRBV4-1 to TRBJ1-2, with TRBD1 as a possible D gene (6 bases). Looked up from germline, CDR1 is MGHRA and CDR2 is YSYEKL. The CDR3 has 13 amino acids. V dropped 4 bases and J dropped 3 bases, with 9 bases sitting between them. The CDR3 nucleotides are TGCGCCAGCAGCCCGACAGGAGACTATGGCTACACCTTC. This encodes CASSPTGDYGYTF.

V gene TRBV6-1 combines with J gene TRBJ1-2; 9 bases fit TRBD1. V dropped 4 bases and J dropped 6; count of bases not matched to a gene: 3. The germline V gene has CDR1 MNHNS and CDR2 SASEGT. This CDR3 is 13 amino acids long. The CDR3 sequence is CASSAGQGNGYTF. Written as DNA, the CDR3 is TGTGCCAGCAGTGCGGGACAGGGTAATGGCTACACCTTC.

This chain links TRBV5-6 with TRBJ2-7; 11 bases agree with TRBD1. The CDR3 consists of 16 residues. Germline V gene lookup returns CDR1 SGHDT and CDR2 YYEEEE. With 0 bases clipped from V and 4 bases from J, the junction kept 6 bases outside the gene matches. The CDR3 loop is CASSLAGQGAGYEQYF. The DNA for the CDR3 is TGTGCCAGCAGCTTGGCCGGACAGGGGGCGGGGTACGAGCAGTACTTC.

This clone was counted between two and nine times. The rearrangement links TRBV4-1 to TRBJ1-1, with D possibly being TRBD1 (6 bases). V shed 3 bases and J shed 9 bases, with 20 bases lying between them. CDR1 MGHRA and CDR2 YSYEKL come from the germline V gene. CDR3 size: 15 residues. CDR3 amino acids: CASSHAWDTGWKAFF. CDR3 DNA: TGCGCCAGCAGCCATGCCTGGGATACAGGGTGGAAAGCTTTCTTT.

This rearrangement joins TRBV23-1 to TRBJ2-7; 11 bases match TRBD2. TRBV23-1 is filed as an ORF, its function uncertain. V was pared by 2 bases and J by 0 bases, with 18 bases of the junction left unmatched. CDR3 size: 21 residues. The CDR3 coding sequence is TGCGCCAGCAGTCAACCGTACAGGACTAGCGGGCGCTACTATTACTCCTACGAGCAGTACTTC. Translating it yields CASSQPYRTSGRYYYSYEQYF.

This sequence joins TRBV27 and TRBJ1-2; TRBD1 matches at 8 bases. The CDR3 totals 13 residues. The germline V gene has CDR1 MNHEY and CDR2 SMNVEV (reference sequence). J lost 8 bases, V lost 6 bases, and 8 bases had no gene match. This chain's CDR3 is CASRQTGDGGYTF. CDR3 bases: TGTGCCAGCAGGCAGACAGGGGATGGCGGCTACACCTTC.

The V call is TRBV11-2, the J call TRBJ1-1; D is uncertain. V was cut by 0 bases and J by 11 bases, with 10 bases left in between. Germline-derived CDR1 and CDR2 are SGHAT and FQNNGV. The CDR3 runs to 12 residues. CDR3 sequence (DNA): TGTGCCAGCAGCTTAGAGGAGGGAAGGGCTTTCTTT. Protein product: CASSLEEGRAFF.

The CDR3 DNA follows: TGCGCCAGCAGCCAAGAGTGGGAAGTCAATGAGCAGTTCTTC. Encoded protein: CASSQEWEVNEQFF. V gene TRBV4-1 combines with J gene TRBJ2-1; D unresolved. The CDR3 is 14 residues long. CDR1 and CDR2 from the germline V gene are MGHRA and YSYEKL. Trimming pared 0 bases from V and 6 bases from J, leaving 9 bases between.

To note about this clone: This sample also contains other DNA sequences that code for the same CDR3. The gene calls are TRBV9 and TRBJ1-2; D unclear. CDR1 and CDR2 from the germline V gene are SGDLS and YYNGEE. The length of the CDR3 is 13 residues. Trimming cost V 3 bases and J 4 bases, with 10 bases left between them. CDR3 region: CASSAGGSYGYTF. The CDR3 DNA follows: TGTGCCAGCAGCGCCGGAGGGAGCTATGGCTACACCTTC.